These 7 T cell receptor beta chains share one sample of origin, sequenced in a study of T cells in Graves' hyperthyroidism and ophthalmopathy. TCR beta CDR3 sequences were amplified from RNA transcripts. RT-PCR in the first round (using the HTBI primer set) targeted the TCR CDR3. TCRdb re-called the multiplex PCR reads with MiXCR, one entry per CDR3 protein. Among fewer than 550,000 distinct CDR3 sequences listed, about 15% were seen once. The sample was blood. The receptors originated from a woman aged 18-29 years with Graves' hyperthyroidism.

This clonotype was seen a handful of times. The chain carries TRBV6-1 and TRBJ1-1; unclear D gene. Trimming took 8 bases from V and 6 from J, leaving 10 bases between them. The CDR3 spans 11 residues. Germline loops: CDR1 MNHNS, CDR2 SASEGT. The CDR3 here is CASCLFSEAFF. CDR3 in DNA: TGTGCCAGCTGTCTGTTCTCTGAAGCTTTCTTT.

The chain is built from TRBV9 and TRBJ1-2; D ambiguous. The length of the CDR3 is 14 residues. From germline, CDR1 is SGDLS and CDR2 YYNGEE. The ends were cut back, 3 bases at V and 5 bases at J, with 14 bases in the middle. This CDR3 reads CASSASGSYYGYTF. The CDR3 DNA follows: TGTGCCAGCAGCGCCTCCGGGAGCTATTATGGCTACACCTTC.

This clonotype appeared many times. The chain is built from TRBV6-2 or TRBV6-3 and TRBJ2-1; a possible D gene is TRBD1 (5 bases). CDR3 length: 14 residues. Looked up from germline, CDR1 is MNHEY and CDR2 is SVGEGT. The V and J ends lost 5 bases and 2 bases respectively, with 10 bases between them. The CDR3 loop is CASSPGHTYNEQFF. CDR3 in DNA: TGTGCCAGCAGTCCCGGACATACCTACAATGAGCAGTTCTTC.

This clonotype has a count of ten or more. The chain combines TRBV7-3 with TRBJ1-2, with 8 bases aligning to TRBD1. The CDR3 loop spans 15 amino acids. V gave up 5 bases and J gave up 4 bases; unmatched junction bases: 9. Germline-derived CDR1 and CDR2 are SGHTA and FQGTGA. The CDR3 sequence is CASSPGQGRGYGYTF. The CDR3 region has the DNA TGTGCCAGCAGCCCCGGACAGGGCCGGGGCTATGGCTACACCTTC.

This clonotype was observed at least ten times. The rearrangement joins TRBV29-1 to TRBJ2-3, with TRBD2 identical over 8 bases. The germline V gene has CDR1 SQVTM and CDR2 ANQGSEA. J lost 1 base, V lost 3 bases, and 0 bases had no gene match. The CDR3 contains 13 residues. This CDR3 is CSVDSGGTDTQYF. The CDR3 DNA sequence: TGCAGCGTTGATAGCGGGGGCACAGATACGCAGTATTTT.

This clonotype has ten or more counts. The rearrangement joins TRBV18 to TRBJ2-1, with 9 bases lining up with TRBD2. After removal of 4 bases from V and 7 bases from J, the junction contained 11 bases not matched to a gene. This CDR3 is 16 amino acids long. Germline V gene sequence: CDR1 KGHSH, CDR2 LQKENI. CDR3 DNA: TGTGCCAGCTCACGTAGCGGGGGCCACCGAAGGAATGAGCAGTTCTTC. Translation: CASSRSGGHRRNEQFF.

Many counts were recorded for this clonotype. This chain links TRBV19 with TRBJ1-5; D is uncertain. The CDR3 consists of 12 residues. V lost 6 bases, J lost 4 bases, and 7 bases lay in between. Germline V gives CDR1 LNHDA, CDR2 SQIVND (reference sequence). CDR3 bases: TGTGCCAGTAGCCACTTGAATCAGCCCCAGCATTTT. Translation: CASSHLNQPQHF.